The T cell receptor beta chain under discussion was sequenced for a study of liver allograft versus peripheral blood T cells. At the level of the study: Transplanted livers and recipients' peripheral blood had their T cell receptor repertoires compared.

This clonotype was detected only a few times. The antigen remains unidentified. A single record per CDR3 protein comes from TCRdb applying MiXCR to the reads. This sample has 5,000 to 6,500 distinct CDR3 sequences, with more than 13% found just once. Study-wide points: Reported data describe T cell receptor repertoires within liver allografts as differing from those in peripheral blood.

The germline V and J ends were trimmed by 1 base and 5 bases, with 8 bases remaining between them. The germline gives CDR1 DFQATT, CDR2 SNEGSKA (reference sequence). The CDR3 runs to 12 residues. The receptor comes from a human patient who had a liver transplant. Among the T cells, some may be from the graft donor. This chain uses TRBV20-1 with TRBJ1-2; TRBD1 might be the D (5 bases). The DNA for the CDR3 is TGCAGTGCTAGAGCCAGGGAGTATGGCTACACCTTC. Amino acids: CSARAREYGYTF.